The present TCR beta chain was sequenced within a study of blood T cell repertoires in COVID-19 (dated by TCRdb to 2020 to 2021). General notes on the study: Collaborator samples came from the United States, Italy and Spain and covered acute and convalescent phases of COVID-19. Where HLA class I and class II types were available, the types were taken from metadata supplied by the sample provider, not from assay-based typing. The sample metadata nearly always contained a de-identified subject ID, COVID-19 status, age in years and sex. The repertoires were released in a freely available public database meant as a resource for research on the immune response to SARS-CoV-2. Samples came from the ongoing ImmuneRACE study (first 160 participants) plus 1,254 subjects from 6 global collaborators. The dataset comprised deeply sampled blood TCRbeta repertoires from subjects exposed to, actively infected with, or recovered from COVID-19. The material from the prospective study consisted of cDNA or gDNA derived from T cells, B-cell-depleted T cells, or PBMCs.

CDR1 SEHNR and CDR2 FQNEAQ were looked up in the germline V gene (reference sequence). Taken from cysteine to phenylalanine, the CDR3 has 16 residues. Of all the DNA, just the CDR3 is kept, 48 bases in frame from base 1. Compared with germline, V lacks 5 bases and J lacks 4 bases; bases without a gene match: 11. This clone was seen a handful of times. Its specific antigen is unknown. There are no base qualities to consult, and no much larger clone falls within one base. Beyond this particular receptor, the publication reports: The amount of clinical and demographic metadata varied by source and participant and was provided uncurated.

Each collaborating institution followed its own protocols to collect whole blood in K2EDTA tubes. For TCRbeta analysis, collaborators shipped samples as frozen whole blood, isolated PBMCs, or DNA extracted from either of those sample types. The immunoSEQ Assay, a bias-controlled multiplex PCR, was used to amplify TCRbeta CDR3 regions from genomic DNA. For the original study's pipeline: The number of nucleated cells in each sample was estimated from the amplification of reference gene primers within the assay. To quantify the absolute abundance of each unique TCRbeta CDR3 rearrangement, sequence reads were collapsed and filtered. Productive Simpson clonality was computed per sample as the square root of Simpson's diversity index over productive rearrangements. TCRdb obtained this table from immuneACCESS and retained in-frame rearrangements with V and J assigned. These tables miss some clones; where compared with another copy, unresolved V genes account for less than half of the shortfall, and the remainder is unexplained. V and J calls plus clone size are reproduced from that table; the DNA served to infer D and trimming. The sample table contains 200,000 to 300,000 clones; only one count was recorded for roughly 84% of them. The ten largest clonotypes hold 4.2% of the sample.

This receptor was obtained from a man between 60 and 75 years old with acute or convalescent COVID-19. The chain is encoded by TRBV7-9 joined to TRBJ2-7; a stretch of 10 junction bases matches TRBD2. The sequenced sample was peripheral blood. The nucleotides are TGTGCCAGCAGCCACCCGGCTAGCGGGAGTGGATACGAGCAGTACTTC. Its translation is CASSHPASGSGYEQYF.